This T cell receptor beta chain was recovered during a study of identical twins' blood T cells. Study at large: About 50 million reads came from about 12 libraries, six alpha, six beta.

The CDR3 runs 15 residues. The V gene's germline CDR1 is SQVTM and CDR2 ANQGSEA. A single record per CDR3 protein comes from TCRdb applying MiXCR to the 5' RACE reads. The sample contains 350,000 to 450,000 distinct CDR3 sequences, approximately 30% of which appear only once. In its sample, this clonotype was seen a few times. The junction and the germline gene differ at one end; a read error may be behind it. This clonotype was sampled from a woman aged 18-49 years in good health. Sequencing was done on a sample of PBMCs. The chain combines TRBV29-1 with TRBJ2-2; 8 bases are shared with TRBD2. CDR3 residues: CSVEAGDLHTGELFF. Written as DNA, the CDR3 is TGCAGCGTCGAAGCGGGGGATTTGCACACCGGGGAGCTGTTTTTT.